The clone carrying this TCR beta chain appeared once. What it recognizes is unknown. These data belong to a study of T-cell reconstitution after alpha-beta-depleted transplantation in children. Unique molecular identifiers were incorporated when the TCRbeta library was constructed. TCRdb reprocessed the PCR reads with MiXCR, giving one entry per CDR3 protein. The data show about 600,000 distinct CDR3 sequences, with under 15% seen just once and 2.2% held by the top ten. Broader study findings: The study traced high day-60 TCRbeta diversity in some patients to surviving recipient T cells and thymic progenitors. After transplant, at about two months, alpha-beta T cells were reportedly derived from several hundred expanded graft clones. Among T cells one year after transplant, newly produced cells accounted for most counts and diversity.

This CDR3 has 20 amino acids. After removal of 5 bases from V and 0 bases from J, the junction contained 14 bases not matched to a gene. From germline, CDR1 is KGHDR and CDR2 SFDVKD. This chain links TRBV24-1 with TRBJ2-1; 11 bases fit TRBD2. This specimen consisted of PBMCs, mostly from graft donor cells, obtained 360 days after TCRalphabeta/CD19-depleted stem cell transplant. The receptor's source is a male patient younger than 18 who had a stem cell transplant for acute myeloid leukemia, so the T cells may come from the graft donor. The CDR3 is CATSGIAGTSGTSSYNEQFF. CDR3 DNA sequence: TGTGCCACCAGTGGAATCGCCGGGACTAGCGGTACTAGCTCCTACAATGAGCAGTTCTTC.